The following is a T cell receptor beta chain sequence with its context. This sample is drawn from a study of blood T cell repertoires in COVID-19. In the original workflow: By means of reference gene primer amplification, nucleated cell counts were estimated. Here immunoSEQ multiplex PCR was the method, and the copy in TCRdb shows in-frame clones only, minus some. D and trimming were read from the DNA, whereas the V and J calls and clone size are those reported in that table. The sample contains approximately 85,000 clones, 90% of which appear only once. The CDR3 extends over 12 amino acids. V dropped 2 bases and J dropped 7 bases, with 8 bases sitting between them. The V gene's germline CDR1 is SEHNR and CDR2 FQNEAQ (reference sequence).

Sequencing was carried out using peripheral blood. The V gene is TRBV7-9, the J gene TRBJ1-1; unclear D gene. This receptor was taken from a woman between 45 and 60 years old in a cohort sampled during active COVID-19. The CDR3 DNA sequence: TGTGCCAGCAGCTTAAGAGGAGTTGAAGCTTTCTTT. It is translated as CASSLRGVEAFF. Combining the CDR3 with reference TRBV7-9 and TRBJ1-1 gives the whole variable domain DTGVSQNPRHKITKRGQNVTFRCDPISEHNRLYWYRQTLGQGPEFLTYFQNEAQLEKSRLLSDRFSAERPKGSFSTLEIQRTEQGDSAMYLCASSLRGVEAFFGQGTRLTVV.